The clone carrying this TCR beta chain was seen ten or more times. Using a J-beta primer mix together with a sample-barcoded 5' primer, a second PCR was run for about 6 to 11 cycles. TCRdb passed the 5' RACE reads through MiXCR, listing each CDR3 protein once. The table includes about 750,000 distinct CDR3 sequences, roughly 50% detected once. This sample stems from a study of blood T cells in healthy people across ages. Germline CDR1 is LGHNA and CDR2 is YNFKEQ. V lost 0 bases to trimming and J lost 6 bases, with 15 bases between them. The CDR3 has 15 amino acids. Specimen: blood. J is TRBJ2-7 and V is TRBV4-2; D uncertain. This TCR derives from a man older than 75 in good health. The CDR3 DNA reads TGTGCCAGCAGCCAAGACGACGACTCCACCGTCGAGCAGTACTTC. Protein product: CASSQDDDSTVEQYF.